This T cell receptor beta chain came from a study of identifying expanded T cells in peripheral blood (dated by TCRdb to 2018 to 2020). Concerning the study at large: Separate aliquots of the same genomic DNA pool were sequenced to produce technical replicates, and four replicates were compared in pairs.

General study outcomes and caveats: Both the number of clones called differentially abundant and the false-positive rate were significantly reduced by the beta-binomial model across all healthy-donor time intervals. Across all healthy donors, variance in clone template counts between approximately 2-week samples was found to increase significantly with total template count. The binomial model flagged roughly 1.3 differentially abundant clones between technical replicates but about 16 over approximately 2 weeks and under 25 over roughly 4 weeks. It was expected by the authors that biological variance in healthy repertoires might increase further over much longer intervals, such as months to years.

No immune events, such as infections, were documented for the healthy donors during the collection period. Blood repertoires from healthy donors were used as a training cohort for calibrating time-dependent variance in a beta-binomial model of differential abundance of T-cell clones. The training cohort comprised 10 healthy donors, 3 female and 7 male. Donor ages ranged from 29 to 64 years, with an average of around 45 years. Whole blood, obtained from a commercial supplier, was collected from each healthy donor at three time points spaced around 2 weeks apart. Genomic DNA was extracted from unsorted whole blood for immunosequencing. The germline V gene supplies CDR1 MNHEY and CDR2 SVGAGI. Ends trimmed: V by 3 bases, J by 4 bases; bases unmatched to a gene: 7. The CDR3 covers 16 residues, taking in both the cysteine and the phenylalanine. Of the read, only the CDR3 DNA is kept; its 48 bases are in frame from base 1.

The immunoSEQ Assay, which uses bias-controlled multiplex PCR amplification of genomic DNA, was used to profile TCRbeta CDR3 regions. Concerning the study's data processing: The absolute abundance of each unique TCRbeta CDR3 region was quantified after sequences were collapsed and filtered. Differential abundance was assessed using a binomial (Fisher-equivalent) model and a beta-binomial model in which time-dependent variance fitted from healthy donors was added. Clones with fewer than 5 combined templates were removed, and differential abundance was called for clones with a Benjamini-Hochberg FDR below 0.01. Using the form v = (b*log(k)+a)^2, the beta-binomial variance was modeled as a function of the total template count across the two samples. TCRdb carries this immuneACCESS record with in-frame sequences only. Its versions omit some clonotypes, under half of them owing to an unresolved V gene in the studies checked, with the rest unexplained. That table furnishes V, J and clone size, whereas the DNA furnished D and trimming. The sample data list around 95,000 clones, and about 87% of these were observed just once. The ten biggest clones cover more than 5.5% of the sample.

Notes on this clone: No antigen is known for it. Base qualities are not provided; no much larger clone lies one nucleotide away.

This TCR derives from a person between 18 and 75 years old in good health. The sequence joins TRBV6-5 to TRBJ2-5, with 11 middle bases fitting TRBD2. Specimen: blood. Here the CDR3 is given as CASSYSGRAVVETQYF. In nucleotide form, the sequence is TGTGCCAGCAGTTATAGCGGGAGGGCCGTTGTAGAGACCCAGTACTTC.